Here is one T cell receptor (beta chain) with its context. The antigen remains undetermined. The CDR3 has 12 residues. V was pared by 2 bases and J by 6 bases, with 6 bases between. Germline V gene lookup returns CDR1 MNHEY and CDR2 SVGAGI. The record originates from a study of cytomegalovirus exposure and HLA in healthy donors. Produced via immunoSEQ multiplex PCR; TCRdb's table is partial and in-frame only. Of around 130,000 clones listed, roughly 89% are singletons. Notes on the study in general: Cytomegalovirus-associated status was assigned to about 160 TCR beta chains.

The TCR sequence derives from a man younger than 45 in good health and CMV-seronegative. Material: PBMCs. The chain uses TRBV6-5 and TRBJ2-3; D is unresolved. This CDR3 is CASSYSKDTQYF. CDR3 DNA: TGTGCCAGCAGTTACAGCAAGGATACGCAGTATTTT.